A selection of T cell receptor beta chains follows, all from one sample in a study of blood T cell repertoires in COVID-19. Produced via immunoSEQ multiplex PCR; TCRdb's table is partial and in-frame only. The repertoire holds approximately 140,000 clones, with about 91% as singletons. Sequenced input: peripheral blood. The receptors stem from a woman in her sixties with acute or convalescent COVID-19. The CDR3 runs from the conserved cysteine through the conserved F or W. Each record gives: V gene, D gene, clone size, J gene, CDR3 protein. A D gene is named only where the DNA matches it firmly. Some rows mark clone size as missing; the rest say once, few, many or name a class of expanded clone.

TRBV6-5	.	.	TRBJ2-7	CASGRDSAYEQYF
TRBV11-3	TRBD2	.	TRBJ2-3	CASSLEGVERGRPDTQYF
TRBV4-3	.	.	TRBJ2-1	CASSQGGSRDEQFF
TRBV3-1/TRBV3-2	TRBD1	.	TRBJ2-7	CASREGGLAEQYF
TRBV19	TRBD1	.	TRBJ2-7	CASSILGPGGPPYEQYF
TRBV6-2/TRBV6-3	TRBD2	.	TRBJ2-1	CASSRGGGFF
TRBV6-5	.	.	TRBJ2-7	CASSYIQGIEQYF
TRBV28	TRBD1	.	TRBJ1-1	CASTPFVTTGFEAFF
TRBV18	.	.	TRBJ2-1	CASSPPQGYSGNEQFF
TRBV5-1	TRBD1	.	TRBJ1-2	CASSFTGEDGYTF
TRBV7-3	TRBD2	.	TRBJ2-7	CASSPSGEHYEQYF
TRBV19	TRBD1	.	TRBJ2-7	CASKPGDRAYEQYF
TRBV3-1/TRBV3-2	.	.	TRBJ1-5	CAAGGDQPQHF
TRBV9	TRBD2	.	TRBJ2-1	CASSHIAGGTYNEQFF
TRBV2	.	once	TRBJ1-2	CASRARDYGYTF
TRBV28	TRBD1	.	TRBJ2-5	CASSFQGAKETQYF
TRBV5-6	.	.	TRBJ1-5	CASSASGLPQHF
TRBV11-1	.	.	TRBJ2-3	CASSPAGLTDTQYF
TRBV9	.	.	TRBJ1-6	CASSASRGPSSYNSPLHF
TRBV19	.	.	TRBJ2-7	CASSIQGSTYEQYF
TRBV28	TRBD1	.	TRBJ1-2	CASSSGTGFDGYTF
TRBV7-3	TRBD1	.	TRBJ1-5	CASSTGTVRSGNQPQHF
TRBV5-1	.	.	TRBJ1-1	CASSLEPGWDTEAFF
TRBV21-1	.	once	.	CASSKPPGYEQYF
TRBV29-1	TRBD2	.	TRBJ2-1	CSVRLAGGNEQFF
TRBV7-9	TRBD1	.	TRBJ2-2	CASTHGPTGGPGELFF
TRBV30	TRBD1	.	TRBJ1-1	CAYTDRGTEAFF
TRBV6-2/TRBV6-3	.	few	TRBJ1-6	CASSYEGVANSPLHF
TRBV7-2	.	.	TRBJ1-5	CASSIQGHSNQPQHF
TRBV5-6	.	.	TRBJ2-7	CASSTGQSSSYEQYF
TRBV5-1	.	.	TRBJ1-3	CASSLSGQGNTIYF
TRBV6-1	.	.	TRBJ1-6	CASSEAEPGSPLHF
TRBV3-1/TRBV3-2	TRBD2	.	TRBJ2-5	CASSLRGASATPETQYF
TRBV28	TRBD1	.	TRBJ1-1	CASRAGTGPYTEAFF
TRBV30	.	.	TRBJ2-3	CAWSVHGTDFFSTDTQYF
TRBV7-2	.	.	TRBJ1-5	CASSLDGNQPQHF
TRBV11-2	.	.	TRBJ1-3	CASSPGLSTIYF
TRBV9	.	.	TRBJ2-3	CASSARLRRQGTDTQYF
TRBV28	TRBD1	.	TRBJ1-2	CASRSSGTGGVDGYTF
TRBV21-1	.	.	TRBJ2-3	CASSDTGRTDTQYF
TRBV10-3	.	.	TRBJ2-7	CATTEQSYEQYF
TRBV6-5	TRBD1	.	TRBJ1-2	CASSETGSVGGYTF
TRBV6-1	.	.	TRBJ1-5	CASSDEGGGSNQPQHF
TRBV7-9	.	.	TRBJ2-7	CASSAPYREYEQYF